These 32 T cell receptor beta chains came from one sample sequenced in a study of spatial heterogeneity in lung cancer. The time point: blood at routine non-recurrence follow-up after resection. The authors sequenced whole RNA from tumor, nontumor lung or frozen PBMC without sorting. TCRdb re-derived calls from the 5' RACE reads in MiXCR, one entry per CDR3 protein. Of around 110,000 distinct CDR3 sequences detected, 9% to 15% appear once; the ten largest clones hold roughly 17%. Sequencing was performed on PBMCs, taken at follow-up. Every receptor here comes from a male donor with early-stage non-small cell lung cancer.

As concerns this clonotype: One base away lies a much larger clone, so this may be a sequencing read error. As the CDR3 is not closed by the conserved phenylalanine or tryptophan, this likely results from a read error. The chain uses TRBV5-1 and TRBJ2-3; D call uncertain. This CDR3 is 17 amino acids long. V gave up 0 bases and J gave up 2 bases, with 16 bases separating them. Looked up from germline, CDR1 is SGHRS and CDR2 is YFSETQ. The CDR3 region has the DNA TGCGCCAGCAGCTTGGTTAAAAGAATGTTATCCACAGATACGCAGTATTTA. It is translated as CASSLVKRMLSTDTQYL.

The J gene is TRBJ1-1, the V gene TRBV10-1, with 12 bases lining up with TRBD1. The trim removed 5 bases at V and 5 bases at J, leaving 6 bases unmatched. The CDR3 covers 15 residues. Germline assignment: CDR1 WNHNN and CDR2 SYGVQD (reference sequence). CDR3 nucleotides: TGCGCCAGCAGTCCGGGACAGGGGGCAGAAACTGAAGCTTTCTTT. This codes for CASSPGQGAETEAFF.

This clonotype was seen at least ten times. The chain recombines TRBV7-2 with TRBJ2-7; D not resolved. This CDR3 has 12 residues. Trimming took off 3 bases at V and 7 bases at J, with 10 bases between the two ends. Germline V gene lookup returns CDR1 SGHTA and CDR2 FQGNSA. CDR3 coding DNA: TGTGCCAGCAGCTTTCCCTCTGGGGAGCAGTACTTC. Amino acids: CASSFPSGEQYF.

This clonotype was seen only a few times. This chain connects TRBV6-6 to TRBJ2-3; 11 positions agree with TRBD2. The length of the CDR3 is 18 residues. The germline gives CDR1 MNHNY, CDR2 SVGAGI (reference sequence). With V trimmed by 6 bases and J by 0 bases, 11 bases remained unmatched. The CDR3 protein is CASRSTGTSGTSTDTQYF. In nucleotides, the CDR3 is TGTGCCAGCAGGTCTACCGGGACTAGCGGTACTAGCACAGATACGCAGTATTTT.

This clonotype has at least ten counts. This rearrangement joins TRBV6-5 to TRBJ2-1; D gene unclear. The germline V and J ends were trimmed by 4 bases and 4 bases, with 8 bases remaining between them. The germline V gene has CDR1 MNHEY and CDR2 SVGAGI. The length of the CDR3 is 13 residues. DNA of the CDR3: TGTGCCAGCAGTTTGGGGTATTACAATGAGCAGTTCTTC. Translation gives CASSLGYYNEQFF.

Ten or more counts support this clonotype. This chain links TRBV5-1 with TRBJ2-5; 7 bases align to TRBD1. J was trimmed by 3 bases and V by 0 bases; bases with no gene match: 8. Germline CDR1 and CDR2: SGHRS and YFSETQ. The CDR3 has 16 residues. The CDR3 nucleotides are TGCGCCAGCAGCTTGGGGGGACAGCCCGGAGAAGAGACCCAGTACTTC. Encoded protein: CASSLGGQPGEETQYF.

This clonotype was seen repeatedly, ten times or more. The chain is built from TRBV12-3 or TRBV12-4 and TRBJ2-7; D gene ambiguous. The ends were cut back, 6 bases at V and 0 bases at J, with 3 bases in the middle. The CDR3 has 11 amino acids. CDR3 sequence: CASSFSYEQYF. The DNA of the CDR3 is TGTGCCAGCAGCTTCTCCTACGAGCAGTACTTC.

This clonotype was counted once. A junction boundary mismatches the germline segment, possibly from a read error. The V gene is TRBV12-3 or TRBV12-4, the J gene TRBJ1-6, with 7 bases identical to TRBD1. The CDR3 sequence is 14 residues long. The CDR3 loop reads CASIQGGDKSPLHF. The CDR3 coding sequence is TGTGCCAGCATTCAGGGGGGGGATAAATCACCCCTCCACTTT.

The sample holds a few counts of this clonotype. The V gene is TRBV20-1, the J gene TRBJ1-2; D gene uncertain. The germline CDR1 and CDR2 sequences are DFQATT and SNEGSKA (reference sequence). The V end was cut by 0 bases, the J end by 2 bases, with 4 bases between. The CDR3 consists of 12 residues. The CDR3 loop reads CSARDSNYGYTF. The CDR3 DNA follows: TGCAGTGCTAGAGACAGCAACTATGGCTACACCTTC.

The chain is built from TRBV7-9 and TRBJ2-7; D is tentatively TRBD1 or TRBD2 (5 bases each). The CDR3 runs to 14 residues. The germline gives CDR1 SEHNR, CDR2 FQNEAQ (reference sequence). The V gene lost 3 bases and the J gene lost 3 bases, with 12 bases spanning the gap. The DNA for the CDR3 is TGTGCCAGCAGCTTGTCAATGAGGGGCTACGAGCAGTACTTC. Translated, it gives CASSLSMRGYEQYF.

This clonotype appeared many times. The chain is built from TRBV27 and TRBJ1-2; perhaps TRBD1 as D (5 bases). In germline, CDR1 is MNHEY, CDR2 SMNVEV (reference sequence). There are 14 residues in the CDR3. V lost 2 bases and J lost 0, with 7 bases in between. The CDR3 coding sequence is TGTGCCAGCAGTTTAAGGGGTTCTAACTATGGCTACACCTTC. It codes for CASSLRGSNYGYTF.

This clonotype was picked up many times. The V and J genes are TRBV19 and TRBJ1-5; D perhaps matches TRBD1 (5 bases). The V end lost 7 bases, the J end lost 2 bases, and 18 bases lay between the germline ends. The CDR3 is 16 residues long. Germline values: CDR1 LNHDA, CDR2 SQIVND (reference sequence). The CDR3 nucleotides are TGTGCCAGTAAGATGGAAGGGGCGATGGGCAATCAGCCCCAGCATTTT. Translated: CASKMEGAMGNQPQHF.

This rearrangement joins TRBV7-9 to TRBJ1-4; 10 bases map to TRBD1. Germline values: CDR1 SEHNR, CDR2 FQNEAQ (reference sequence). The CDR3 has 15 residues. V lost 5 bases to trimming and J lost 8 bases; unmatched junction nucleotides: 8. DNA of the CDR3: TGTGCCAGCAGCCCGACGGACAGGGGGATCGAAAAACTGTTTTTT. Its protein is CASSPTDRGIEKLFF. The entire variable domain, with the rest obtained from reference TRBV7-9 and TRBJ1-4, is as follows: DTGVSQNPRHKITKRGQNVTFRCDPISEHNRLYWYRQTLGQGPEFLTYFQNEAQLEKSRLLSDRFSAERPKGSFSTLEIQRTEQGDSAMYLCASSPTDRGIEKLFFGSGTQLSVL.

This clonotype appeared a few times. This chain uses TRBV6-1 with TRBJ2-7; 7 bases map to TRBD1. The V segment lost 6 bases and the J segment 3 bases; nucleotides outside the gene matches: 5. Per the germline V gene, CDR1 is MNHNS and CDR2 is SASEGT. This CDR3 region has 13 residues. The CDR3, as DNA: TGTGCCAGCAGGACAGGGACGGACTACGAGCAGTACTTC. It specifies CASRTGTDYEQYF.

This clonotype was seen only a few times. The rearrangement uses TRBV10-1 and TRBJ2-5, with D hard to call. The length of the CDR3 is 11 residues. V lost 10 bases to trimming and J lost 7 bases, with 13 bases between them. Germline assignment: CDR1 WNHNN and CDR2 SYGVQD (reference sequence). CDR3: CATQPPGTQYF. DNA for the CDR3: TGCGCCACCCAACCACCGGGGACCCAGTACTTC.

This clonotype was detected ten times or more. The chain recombines TRBV7-2 with TRBJ1-5; 10 nucleotides agree with TRBD1. Trimming took 2 bases from V and 4 from J; bases not matched to a gene: 2. CDR3 length: 15 amino acids. Germline CDR1 SGHTA, CDR2 FQGNSA. The CDR3 DNA reads as TGTGCCAGCAGCTTAAGGGGACAGGGGAATCAGCCCCAGCATTTT. This encodes CASSLRGQGNQPQHF.

In this sample, this clonotype turned up a few times. The chain combines TRBV7-9 with TRBJ2-1; D is perhaps TRBD2 (5 bases). The CDR3 is 14 residues long. Between the trimmed V and J ends, which lost 2 bases and 9 bases, there was a span of 14 bases. CDR1 SEHNR and CDR2 FQNEAQ come from the germline V gene (reference sequence). This chain's CDR3 is CASSLSLRGSEQFF. The CDR3 bases are TGTGCCAGCAGCTTAAGCTTGAGAGGGAGTGAGCAGTTCTTC.

This clonotype was detected a few times. The chain links TRBV5-6 to TRBJ2-7, with D possibly matching TRBD2 (6 bases). Germline assignment: CDR1 SGHDT and CDR2 YYEEEE. Between the trimmed V and J ends, which lost 1 base and 2 bases, there was a span of 16 bases. The CDR3 sequence is 16 residues long. The CDR3 sequence is CASSLKWRGATYEQYF. Here the CDR3 DNA reads TGTGCCAGCAGCTTGAAGTGGCGGGGCGCTACCTACGAGCAGTACTTC.

The V and J genes are TRBV2 and TRBJ1-1; D may be TRBD1 (6 bases). The CDR3 covers 14 residues. V was pared by 5 bases and J by 5 bases, with 15 bases between. In germline, CDR1 is SNHLY, CDR2 FYNNEI. The CDR3 sequence: CASSLQGYRTEAFF. CDR3 sequence (DNA): TGTGCCAGCAGTTTACAGGGATATCGGACTGAAGCTTTCTTT.

This chain joins TRBV15 and TRBJ2-3, with TRBD2 matching 7 bases. Germline V lookup: CDR1 LNHNV, CDR2 YYDKDF (reference sequence). V trimming: 5 bases; J trimming: 2 bases; junction bases outside the gene matches: 4. This CDR3 is built from 14 residues. CDR3 in DNA: TGTGCCACCAGCCCGGGACTATTCACAGATACGCAGTATTTT. Translating it yields CATSPGLFTDTQYF.

Only a few counts were recorded for this clonotype. The V gene is TRBV5-1, the J gene TRBJ2-5, with D perhaps TRBD1 (6 bases). Deletions cut 0 bases from V and 1 base from J, with 13 bases between. This CDR3 contains 16 residues. Germline V gene data show CDR1 as SGHRS and CDR2 as YFSETQ. CDR3 residues: CASSLAAGDTQETQYF. The CDR3 coding sequence is TGCGCCAGCAGCTTGGCGGCAGGGGATACCCAAGAGACCCAGTACTTC. Based on the CDR3 plus reference TRBV5-1 and TRBJ2-5, the full variable domain is KAGVTQTPRYLIKTRGQQVTLSCSPISGHRSVSWYQQTPGQGLQFLFEYFSETQRNKGNFPGRFSGRQFSNSRSEMNVSTLELGDSALYLCASSLAAGDTQETQYFGPGTRLLVL.

The rearrangement uses TRBV10-3 and TRBJ2-7, with no clear D. V was shortened by 2 bases and J by 4 bases, with 3 bases between the two germline ends. The CDR3 is 11 residues long. Germline V lookup: CDR1 ENHRY, CDR2 SYGVKD. CDR3 DNA sequence: TGTGCCATCAGTGAGACGTACGAGCAGTACTTC. Protein product: CAISETYEQYF.

V is TRBV9 and J is TRBJ1-6, with D possibly matching TRBD1 (6 bases). The CDR3 totals 13 residues. With 3 bases removed from V and 13 bases from J, the gap between germline ends came to 14 bases. In germline, CDR1 is SGDLS, CDR2 YYNGEE. Here the CDR3 DNA reads TGTGCCAGCAGCGCCTCAAACAGGGCTCCCCTCCACTTT. Translation gives CASSASNRAPLHF.

This clonotype was found many times. The rearrangement uses TRBV5-6 and TRBJ1-2, with a weak D call TRBD1 (6 bases). Trimming took 3 bases from V and 3 from J, leaving 12 bases between them. Germline V gene data show CDR1 as SGHDT and CDR2 as YYEEEE. This CDR3 region has 14 residues. The CDR3 DNA sequence: TGTGCCAGCAGCTCCCTAGGGGGTCACTATGGCTACACCTTC. Its protein is CASSSLGGHYGYTF.

The chain couples TRBV24-1 to TRBJ2-1; D possibly uses TRBD1 or TRBD2 (6 bases each). V was shortened by 6 bases and J by 5 bases, with 25 bases between the two germline ends. This CDR3 has 18 amino acids. Germline values: CDR1 KGHDR, CDR2 SFDVKD. For the CDR3, the DNA is TGTGCCACCAGTCCCGGGGCCCTTCGGGGGCGCGTCGACAATGAGCAGTTCTTC. Encoded protein: CATSPGALRGRVDNEQFF.

Written as DNA, the CDR3 is TGTGCCAGCAGTCTCTCGGGACAGGGCGCGGGTCAGCCCCAGCATTTT. The encoded protein is CASSLSGQGAGQPQHF. This chain links TRBV28 with TRBJ1-5, with TRBD1 identical over 9 bases. There are 16 residues in the CDR3. Germline CDR1 MDHEN, CDR2 SYDVKM. V lost 5 bases to trimming and J lost 6 bases; unmatched junction nucleotides: 11. Using reference TRBV28 and TRBJ1-5 for the parts outside the CDR3, the full variable domain is DVKVTQSSRYLVKRTGEKVFLECVQDMDHENMFWYRQDPGLGLRLIYFSYDVKMKEKGDIPEGYSVSREKKERFSLILESASTNQTSMYLCASSLSGQGAGQPQHFGDGTRLSIL.

The CDR3 spells CASSTRTVPNVLTF. The DNA for the CDR3 is TGTGCCAGCAGCACCCGGACAGTTCCCAACGTCCTGACTTTC. The J gene is TRBJ2-6, the V gene TRBV9, with D maybe TRBD1 (6 bases). Germline V gives CDR1 SGDLS, CDR2 YYNGEE. V shed 4 bases and J shed 8 bases, with 13 bases lying between them. This CDR3 comprises 14 residues.

The chain uses TRBV2 and TRBJ2-3; TRBD2 matches 12 bases. V shed 7 bases, J shed 6 bases, and the junction held 5 bases outside the gene matches. Germline V gene sequence: CDR1 SNHLY, CDR2 FYNNEI. The CDR3 covers 14 residues. This CDR3 is CASIRLAGADTQYF. CDR3 DNA sequence: TGTGCCAGCATCCGACTAGCGGGGGCGGATACGCAGTATTTT.

This chain joins TRBV24-1 and TRBJ1-5; TRBD1 matches at 8 bases. The CDR3 spans 16 residues. V lost 3 bases to trimming and J lost 3 bases; unmatched junction nucleotides: 6. CDR1 is KGHDR and CDR2 is SFDVKD in the germline V gene. The CDR3 sequence is CATSDRTGSNNQPQHF. The CDR3 nucleotides read TGTGCCACCAGTGATCGGACAGGGTCAAACAATCAGCCCCAGCATTTT.

This clonotype was recorded at least ten times. The chain has TRBV24-1 and TRBJ2-6; the D is unclear. CDR1 and CDR2 (germline): KGHDR, SFDVKD. Between the trimmed V and J ends, which lost 5 bases and 0 bases, there was a span of 7 bases. The CDR3 sequence is 15 residues long. The CDR3 sequence: CATSGFPSGANVLTF. The CDR3 DNA reads as TGTGCCACCAGTGGGTTCCCCTCTGGGGCCAACGTCCTGACTTTC.

This clonotype was recorded at least ten times. The chain employs TRBV9 and TRBJ2-3; D gene ambiguous. In germline, CDR1 is SGDLS, CDR2 YYNGEE. CDR3 size: 12 residues. Trimming stripped 3 bases from V and 5 bases from J, with 7 bases between. Here the CDR3 DNA reads TGTGCCAGCAGCGCTTCTAGAGATACGCAGTATTTT. Amino acids: CASSASRDTQYF. Supplemented by reference TRBV9 and TRBJ2-3, the full variable domain reads DSGVTQTPKHLITATGQRVTLRCSPRSGDLSVYWYQQSLDQGLQFLIQYYNGEERAKGNILERFSAQQFPDLHSELNLSSLELGDSALYFCASSASRDTQYFGPGTRLTVL.

This clonotype has a count of ten or more. The chain uses TRBV4-2 and TRBJ2-1, with D unresolved. The V end lost 0 bases, the J end lost 0 bases, and 9 bases lay between the germline ends. From germline, CDR1 is LGHNA and CDR2 YNFKEQ. This CDR3 contains 16 residues. CDR3 nucleotides: TGTGCCAGCAGCCAAGATCGAGCTAGCTCCTACAATGAGCAGTTCTTC. Protein sequence: CASSQDRASSYNEQFF.